Following are 9 T cell receptor beta chains from one sample sequenced in a study of human T cells and chemical hapten exposure. Regarding time point: patch test 3, about 24 weeks after DPC sensitization. Treatment of the sample: therapeutic diphenylcyclopropenone sensitization with weekly scalp DPC. TCRdb re-called the RACE reads through MiXCR, storing one row per CDR3 protein. The table shows 130,000 or so distinct CDR3 sequences, with roughly 12% occurring only once. The sample in question was whole blood, obtained in connection with sensitization to the hapten diphenylcyclopropenone (DPC). Receptors were obtained from a woman in her forties or fifties with alopecia areata. Some clones in this sample may be carry-over from other donors' samples.

The chain carries TRBV24-1 and TRBJ1-4, with D hard to call. This CDR3 comprises 11 residues. CDR1 KGHDR and CDR2 SFDVKD come from the germline V gene. V was pared by 5 bases and J by 14 bases, with 11 bases between. DNA of the CDR3: TGTGCCACCAGTGTTGGGCGGCGGCTGTTTTTT. This translates into CATSVGRRLFF.

The V call is TRBV4-2, the J call TRBJ2-3; 8 bases fit TRBD2. Germline V gene data show CDR1 as LGHNA and CDR2 as YNFKEQ. J gave up 2 bases and V 2 bases, and 6 bases lay outside the gene matches. CDR3 length: 16 amino acids. As DNA, the CDR3 is TGTGCCAGCAGCCAACTTACTAGCGGATTCACAGATACGCAGTATTTT. This gives the protein CASSQLTSGFTDTQYF.

This clonotype was seen repeatedly, ten times or more. The V and J genes are TRBV12-3 or TRBV12-4 and TRBJ1-4, with unresolved D. Trimming took 5 bases from V and 0 from J, leaving 7 bases between them. CDR3 size: 14 residues. CDR3 nucleotide sequence: TGTGCCAGCAGTCCCACCGCAACTAATGAAAAACTGTTTTTT. Amino acids: CASSPTATNEKLFF.

This chain links TRBV6-2 or TRBV6-3 with TRBJ2-7; D is ambiguous. CDR1 and CDR2 from the germline V gene are MNHEY and SVGEGT. V lost 5 bases and J 5 bases, leaving 7 bases between the germline ends. The CDR3 is 11 amino acids. The CDR3 region is CASSPKNEQYF. The CDR3 DNA sequence: TGTGCCAGCAGTCCGAAAAACGAGCAGTACTTC.

Only a few counts were recorded for this clonotype. The chain recombines TRBV6-1 with TRBJ2-3; 11 nucleotides align to TRBD2. The V segment lost 4 bases and the J segment 4 bases; nucleotides outside the gene matches: 4. The CDR3 length is 15 residues. Germline CDR1 MNHNS, CDR2 SASEGT. This CDR3 reads CASSGSGGASDTQYF. In DNA, the CDR3 is TGTGCCAGCAGTGGTAGCGGGGGGGCCTCAGATACGCAGTATTTT.

The chain employs TRBV5-1 and TRBJ2-1; D uncertain. V lost 5 bases to trimming and J lost 0 bases, with 12 bases between them. CDR3 length equals 15 residues. Germline V lookup: CDR1 SGHRS, CDR2 YFSETQ. In DNA form, the CDR3 reads TGCGCCAGCAGACGAACCGCAATCTCCTACAATGAGCAGTTCTTC. Translation: CASRRTAISYNEQFF.

This clonotype was detected only a few times. This chain links TRBV7-6 with TRBJ1-6; 10 positions agree with TRBD1. This CDR3 is built from 19 residues. Trimming at V came to 5 bases and at J to 0 bases, leaving 10 bases not matched to a gene. Germline V gene sequence: CDR1 SGHVS, CDR2 FNYEAQ. CDR3 protein: CASSPWTGGVTSYNSPLHF. Here the CDR3 DNA reads TGTGCCAGCAGCCCTTGGACAGGGGGGGTTACCTCCTATAATTCACCCCTCCACTTT.

This clonotype was picked up a small number of times. The chain uses TRBV12-3 or TRBV12-4 and TRBJ1-5; 9 bases agree with TRBD1. CDR3 length equals 16 residues. The V and J ends lost 5 bases and 5 bases, in that order; junction bases with no gene match: 10. The CDR3 bases are TGTGCCAGCAGTCCCACGGGACAGGGTTTGCATCAGCCCCAGCATTTT. Its protein is CASSPTGQGLHQPQHF.

In this sample, this clonotype turned up a few times. This chain joins TRBV5-1 and TRBJ1-1, with D perhaps matching TRBD1 (6 bases). Looked up from germline, CDR1 is SGHRS and CDR2 is YFSETQ. V lost 8 bases and J lost 3, with 26 bases in between. The CDR3 extends over 17 amino acids. The CDR3 region is CARSLRTVEDSYTEAFF. CDR3 coding DNA: TGCGCCAGGTCCTTAAGGACAGTAGAAGATTCCTACACTGAAGCTTTCTTT.